The present T cell receptor (beta chain) was sequenced within a study of blood T cell repertoires in COVID-19. This CDR3 region has 15 residues. Germline CDR1 is SGHAT and CDR2 is FQNNGV. V lost 5 bases to trimming and J lost 7 bases; unmatched junction nucleotides: 7. Original processing methods: Amplification from reference gene primers served as the basis for estimated nucleated cell counts. Profiling relied on immunoSEQ multiplex PCR, and the TCRdb table lists in-frame clones only, not all of them. The D gene and trimming were derived from the DNA, and the V and J assignments and clone size from that table. The sample holds about 240,000 clones, roughly 90% seen once.

This TCR was sampled from a man aged 55 to 70 with acute or convalescent COVID-19. Input material: peripheral blood. The chain uses TRBV11-2 and TRBJ2-1; 11 nucleotides line up with TRBD1. CDR3 amino acids: CASSGQGAYLNEQFF. DNA of the CDR3: TGTGCCAGCAGCGGACAGGGGGCCTATCTGAATGAGCAGTTCTTC.